The 18 T cell receptor beta chains below were found in one sample sequenced in a study of T cell changes during pregnancy in multiple sclerosis (dated by TCRdb to the late 2010s). The library was built by means of the immunoSEQ multiplex PCR assay. TCRdb carries this immuneACCESS record with in-frame sequences only. Its versions omit some clonotypes, under half of them owing to an unresolved V gene in the studies checked, with the rest unexplained. The sample includes roughly 28,000 clones, with around 89% observed a single time. Clones ranked in the top ten supply about 3.3% of the sample. The specimen was CD4+ T cells from peripheral blood mononuclear cells, collected in the first trimester of pregnancy. The receptor set was obtained from a female donor in good health, enrolled as a control in a pregnancy study.

The chain links TRBV4-3 to TRBJ2-5; the match to TRBD2 covers 10 bases. Judging by the DNA end, TRBJ2-7 fits better; the J call may be wrong. Germline V gene lookup returns CDR1 LGHNA and CDR2 YSLEER. The CDR3 has 15 residues. The CDR3 bases are TGCGCCAGCAGCCAAGCAACTAGCGGGACCTACGAGCAGTACTTC. Its translation: CASSQATSGTYEQYF.

The V gene is TRBV29-1, the J gene TRBJ1-1; no firm D call. The CDR3 is made up of 13 amino acids. Trimming removed 6 bases at V and 0 bases at J, with 11 bases between. Germline V gene lookup returns CDR1 SQVTM and CDR2 ANQGSEA. The DNA of the CDR3 is TGCAGCGTACCCCCAGGTGTGAACACTGAAGCTTTCTTT. This sequence encodes CSVPPGVNTEAFF.

The V call is TRBV28, the J call TRBJ2-7, with 8 bases fitting TRBD1. The germline V gene has CDR1 MDHEN and CDR2 SYDVKM. Trimming took 3 bases from V and 0 from J; bases not matched to a gene: 4. The CDR3 consists of 15 residues. Written as DNA, the CDR3 is TGTGCCAGCAGTTTTCGGACAGGGCTCTCCTACGAGCAGTACTTC. Residues: CASSFRTGLSYEQYF.

V and J are TRBV23-1 and TRBJ1-4; D ambiguous. TRBV23-1 is treated as an ORF (open reading frame) with a function not yet certain. The V end was cut by 1 base, the J end by 4 bases, with 25 bases between. The CDR3 has 20 amino acids. The CDR3 region is CASSQLLNRDRSSRNEKLFF. CDR3 DNA: TGCGCCAGCAGTCAATTGCTCAACCGGGATCGATCGAGCCGTAATGAAAAACTGTTTTTT.

The chain links TRBV19 to TRBJ1-4, with TRBD1 as a possible D gene (5 bases). This CDR3 region has 14 residues. From germline, CDR1 is LNHDA and CDR2 SQIVND (reference sequence). Trimming cost V 9 bases and J 3 bases, with 14 bases left between them. The CDR3 sequence: CARNSRAPNEKLFF. Here the CDR3 DNA reads TGTGCCAGAAACTCCAGGGCACCTAATGAAAAACTGTTTTTT.

This clone is a singleton in its sample. The V and J genes are TRBV7-9 and TRBJ1-2; 8 nucleotides line up with TRBD1. The V gene end was trimmed by 0 bases and the J gene end by 6 bases; junction bases not matched to a gene: 9. This CDR3 comprises 16 residues. CDR1 is SEHNR, CDR2 FQNEAQ, per germline (reference sequence). The CDR3 region is CASSLAPDRGLDGYTF. The CDR3 nucleotides read TGTGCCAGCAGCTTAGCCCCAGACAGGGGTCTCGATGGCTACACCTTC.

The V and J genes are TRBV7-2 and TRBJ2-1; D is possibly TRBD1 (6 bases). The CDR3 loop spans 16 amino acids. V was shortened by 1 base and J by 6 bases, with 16 bases between the two germline ends. Germline V gene lookup returns CDR1 SGHTA and CDR2 FQGNSA. The CDR3 bases are TGTGCCAGCAGCTTAGGCATCAGGGGCCTGGGCAATGAGCAGTTCTTC. Its protein product is CASSLGIRGLGNEQFF.

The chain links TRBV28 to TRBJ2-6; 11 nucleotides align to TRBD2. The CDR3 loop spans 20 amino acids. J was trimmed by 3 bases and V by 2 bases; bases with no gene match: 12. Germline assignment: CDR1 MDHEN and CDR2 SYDVKM. Here the CDR3 reads CASSLNIPGLAVGGANVLTF. The CDR3 DNA is TGTGCCAGCAGTTTAAATATACCGGGACTAGCGGTCGGTGGGGCCAACGTCCTGACTTTC.

The chain carries TRBV30 and TRBJ1-3, with TRBD1 matching 8 bases. V was pared by 0 bases and J by 4 bases, with 5 bases of the junction left unmatched. CDR1 GTSNPN and CDR2 SVGIG come from the germline V gene (reference sequence). CDR3 length equals 15 residues. The CDR3 DNA sequence: TGTGCCTGGAGTGTCTTGACAGGGGTAGGAAACACCATATATTTT. Protein: CAWSVLTGVGNTIYF.

This sequence joins TRBV5-5 and TRBJ2-7, with TRBD2 matching over 7 bases. The CDR3 contains 15 residues. V shed 0 bases and J 6 bases; nucleotides not matched to a gene: 9. Per the germline V gene, CDR1 is SGHKS and CDR2 is YYEKEE (reference sequence). The CDR3 sequence is CASSLVLAGEAEQYF. The DNA of the CDR3 is TGTGCCAGCAGCTTGGTTTTGGCGGGAGAGGCCGAGCAGTACTTC.

This sequence joins TRBV28 and TRBJ1-5; D perhaps matches TRBD1 (5 bases). V gave up 7 bases and J gave up 4 bases, with 17 bases separating them. Germline-derived CDR1 and CDR2 are MDHEN and SYDVKM. The CDR3 totals 15 residues. This CDR3 reads CASNSGGEGNQPQHF. The CDR3 DNA follows: TGTGCCAGCAACTCGGGAGGGGAGGGAAATCAGCCCCAGCATTTT. Full variable domain (remainder filled in from reference TRBV28 and TRBJ1-5): DVKVTQSSRYLVKRTGEKVFLECVQDMDHENMFWYRQDPGLGLRLIYFSYDVKMKEKGDIPEGYSVSREKKERFSLILESASTNQTSMYLCASNSGGEGNQPQHFGDGTRLSIL.

This chain links TRBV7-9 with TRBJ2-7, with 7 bases aligning to TRBD2. V lost 5 bases, J lost 5 bases, and 12 bases stayed unmatched. Germline CDR1 reads SEHNR; CDR2 reads FQNEAQ (reference sequence). This CDR3 spans 15 amino acids. CDR3 amino acids: CASSISSGMRDEQYF. CDR3 sequence (DNA): TGTGCCAGCAGCATATCCAGCGGGATGAGGGACGAGCAGTACTTC.

CDR3 sequence: CASSSGQALYEQYF. The CDR3 DNA is TGTGCCAGCAGTTCTGGACAGGCCCTCTACGAGCAGTACTTC. The chain has TRBV5-8 and TRBJ2-7; TRBD1 agrees at 7 bases. This CDR3 region has 14 residues. The junction had 8 bases not matched to a gene; V was cut back by 5 bases and J by 3 bases. The germline V gene has CDR1 SGHTS and CDR2 YDEGEE.

This chain connects TRBV19 to TRBJ2-1, with TRBD1 matching 8 bases. Germline V gene lookup returns CDR1 LNHDA and CDR2 SQIVND (reference sequence). V lost 6 bases, J lost 6 bases, and 4 bases stayed unmatched. The CDR3 totals 13 residues. The CDR3 reads CASSHDRGNEQFF. CDR3 DNA sequence: TGTGCCAGTAGCCACGACAGGGGCAATGAGCAGTTCTTC.

J is TRBJ1-4 and V is TRBV6-1; TRBD1 matches at 10 bases. The CDR3 is 13 amino acids. Germline V lookup: CDR1 MNHNS, CDR2 SASEGT. J was trimmed by 8 bases and V by 8 bases; bases with no gene match: 5. DNA of the CDR3: TGTGCCAGCTACGACAGGGGGCGGGAAAAACTGTTTTTT. It specifies CASYDRGREKLFF.

The chain has TRBV6-5 and TRBJ2-7, with 7 bases fitting TRBD1. The CDR3 covers 16 residues. In germline, CDR1 is MNHEY, CDR2 SVGAGI. V gave up 2 bases and J gave up 7 bases; unmatched junction bases: 14. The CDR3 protein is CASSYTRTGALGEQYF. CDR3 DNA: TGTGCCAGCAGTTACACCCGGACAGGAGCCTTAGGGGAGCAGTACTTC.

This chain connects TRBV28 to TRBJ1-6; no clear D gene. Germline V gene lookup returns CDR1 MDHEN and CDR2 SYDVKM. CDR3 length: 16 residues. V dropped 6 bases and J dropped 4 bases, with 16 bases sitting between them. The CDR3 protein is CASRPELAAYNSPLHF. The CDR3, as DNA: TGTGCCAGCAGGCCAGAGTTAGCCGCTTATAATTCACCCCTCCACTTT.

This chain connects TRBV28 to TRBJ2-1; 11 nucleotides agree with TRBD2. J was trimmed by 4 bases and V by 6 bases; bases with no gene match: 8. The germline gives CDR1 MDHEN, CDR2 SYDVKM. The CDR3 length is 16 residues. CDR3 region: CASRSSGRWGYNEQFF. CDR3 in DNA: TGTGCCAGCAGGTCTAGCGGGAGGTGGGGTTACAATGAGCAGTTCTTC. Full variable domain (remainder filled in from reference TRBV28 and TRBJ2-1): DVKVTQSSRYLVKRTGEKVFLECVQDMDHENMFWYRQDPGLGLRLIYFSYDVKMKEKGDIPEGYSVSREKKERFSLILESASTNQTSMYLCASRSSGRWGYNEQFFGPGTRLTVL.